The clone carrying this T cell receptor beta chain appeared many times. Its antigen is not known. These data originate in a study of CD8 T cells in ankylosing spondylitis. Findings and caveats of the study: Previous work reported some of these motif variants in the synovial fluid and blood of reactive arthritis. Matched synovial fluid from ankylosing spondylitis patients was reported to be enriched for disease-linked clones. Disease-associated clones were CD8+ and fairly uncommon in peripheral blood. A TCR beta motif made of fewer than ten highly homologous variants seemed typical of ankylosing spondylitis blood.

TCRdb recomputed calls from the 5' RACE reads with MiXCR, one row per CDR3 protein. This table holds roughly 350,000 distinct CDR3 sequences, 7.5% to 9% found once. CDR3 length: 13 residues. Per the germline V gene, CDR1 is SQVTM and CDR2 is ANQGSEA. Losses at the gene ends were 4 bases for V and 7 bases for J; bases not matched to a gene: 8. The J gene is TRBJ2-7, the V gene TRBV29-1; TRBD2 matches at 9 bases. The specimen was blood, either unsorted or a sorted T cell fraction (not recorded which). The sequence was obtained from a male donor with ankylosing spondylitis. The CDR3 is CSVAGSGSGEQYF. The CDR3 nucleotides are TGCAGCGTTGCTGGTAGCGGGAGCGGTGAGCAGTACTTC.